This TCR beta chain was recovered during a study of human T cells and chemical hapten exposure. The wider study: Patch tests put 0.01% DPC on the upper back, read at 6 days.

From the RACE reads, TCRdb called clonotypes with MiXCR, one entry per CDR3 protein. The sample lists roughly 200,000 distinct CDR3 sequences, approximately 24% occurring once. Study outcomes and limitations: Donors had alopecia, so their immune response may differ from healthy people's.

Germline CDR1 KGHDR, CDR2 SFDVKD. V shed 8 bases and J 5 bases; nucleotides not matched to a gene: 5. This CDR3 is 13 amino acids long. Time point specified: patch test 3, about 24 weeks after DPC sensitization. Treatment described: therapeutic diphenylcyclopropenone sensitization with weekly scalp DPC. Donation of samples came from alopecia patients who were 18 to 70 years old and suitable for DPC. With respect to this clonotype: The target antigen is unknown.

This sequence was found in a middle-aged woman with alopecia areata. Some clones in this sample may be carry-over from other donors' samples. The source was whole blood, collected in connection with sensitization to the hapten diphenylcyclopropenone (DPC). V and J are TRBV24-1 and TRBJ2-3; 8 bases are shared with TRBD2. CDR3 DNA: TGTGCCACCAAAGCGGGAGCGGTAGATACGCAGTATTTT. The encoded protein is CATKAGAVDTQYF.